This T cell receptor (beta chain) was documented in a study of PD-1 blockade in mismatch repair-deficient tumors (dated by TCRdb to about 2017). Broadly, across the study: Between September 2013 and late 2016, the trial enrolled 65 to 95 consecutive patients with 11 to 12 types of mismatch repair-deficient cancer, all of whom had received prior treatment and were progressing. Tumor-associated T cell clones were tracked in the peripheral blood of patients responding to PD-1 blockade by deep sequencing of TCR CDR3 regions.

Study-wide conclusions, independent of this receptor: Tumor-resident clones, often undetectable in blood before treatment, expanded rapidly after pembrolizumab and then contracted, generally before radiologic responses.

On this clone: Its antigen remains unidentified. No per-base quality is available; no much larger clone lies one base away.

CDR1 is given as ENHRY and CDR2 as SYGVKD, both from the germline V gene. The CDR3 holds 13 amino acids from the cysteine to the phenylalanine. Only CDR3 DNA remains: 39 bases, in frame from the first base. V was cut back by 0 bases and J by 5 bases, leaving a gap of 5 bases between them. The library was made by the immunoSEQ multiplex PCR assay. TCRdb provides this immuneACCESS table in a form limited to in-frame rearrangements. Some clones are lacking; in checked studies, under half of them reflect an unresolved V gene, and why the rest are absent is not known. This sample gives 50,000 or so clones in total; 70% to 85% of them show up just once. The leading ten clones occupy 3% to 4% of the sample. This sample's time point label indicates: peripheral blood before pembrolizumab. Mismatch repair deficiency in every enrolled patient was established by polymerase chain reaction or immunohistochemistry. A few patients who responded to pembrolizumab therapy underwent TCR sequencing. Pembrolizumab PD-1 blockade was prospectively tested in advanced mismatch repair-deficient cancers, regardless of tissue of origin, in the phase II trial. Peripheral blood T cell samples were gathered serially, both before PD-1 blockade started and at multiple time points afterward. Blood sampling times were expressed in weeks after the first pembrolizumab dose.

The sample in question was PBMCs, obtained before pembrolizumab treatment. The rearranged segments are TRBV10-3 and TRBJ1-5, with the D gene call left open. This clonotype was obtained from an adult with mismatch repair-deficient cancer. The sequenced DNA is TGTGCCATCAGTGAGTCCCCCTATCAGCCCCAGCATTTT. Its amino acids are CAISESPYQPQHF.